The next 16 T cell receptor beta chains were all read from a single sample in a study of blood T cell repertoires in COVID-19. Profiling relied on immunoSEQ multiplex PCR, and the TCRdb table lists in-frame clones only, not all of them. This table has fewer than 350,000 clones, roughly 88% appearing once. The sample comprised PBMCs or T cells enriched from blood (not recorded which). Source of these receptors: a woman between 40 and 55 years old with acute COVID-19.

The chain combines TRBV5-4 with TRBJ1-1, with a weak D call TRBD1 (5 bases). V dropped 4 bases and J dropped 2 bases, with 12 bases sitting between them. This CDR3 is 14 amino acids long. CDR1 is SGHNT and CDR2 is YYREEE in the germline V gene (reference sequence). The DNA for the CDR3 is TGTGCCAGCAGCCCGGACACACTTAACACTGAAGCTTTCTTT. Protein sequence: CASSPDTLNTEAFF.

This CDR3 reads CATSSVGLRLYNEQFF. As DNA, the CDR3 is TGTGCCACCAGCAGTGTTGGTCTGCGGCTATACAATGAGCAGTTCTTC. The V call is TRBV15, the J call TRBJ2-1, with no clear D. Trimming took off 3 bases at V and 4 bases at J, with 16 bases between the two ends. Looked up from germline, CDR1 is LNHNV and CDR2 is YYDKDF (reference sequence). CDR3 length equals 16 residues.

The chain's CDR3 is CASRPGVPNSPLHF. Written as DNA, the CDR3 is TGCGCCAGCAGGCCAGGGGTTCCGAATTCACCCCTCCACTTT. The chain uses TRBV10-2 and TRBJ1-6, with D perhaps matching TRBD1 (6 bases). The CDR3 spans 14 residues. CDR1 WSHSY and CDR2 SAAADI come from the germline V gene. The V and J ends lost 6 bases and 7 bases respectively, with 13 bases between them.

This clone was recorded many times. The rearrangement joins TRBV24-1 to TRBJ1-2; D perhaps matches TRBD1 (6 bases). Looked up from germline, CDR1 is KGHDR and CDR2 is SFDVKD. CDR3 length: 14 residues. Between the trimmed V and J ends, which lost 9 bases and 1 base, there was a span of 14 bases. Here the CDR3 DNA reads TGTGCCACCTCGTCAGGGGATTATAACTATGGCTACACCTTC. Its protein product is CATSSGDYNYGYTF.

This clone was observed a few times. The identical CDR3 is also encoded by other nucleotide sequences in the sample. The chain uses TRBV28 and TRBJ1-4; D is uncertain. This CDR3 has 15 residues. V lost 3 bases and J lost 0, with 8 bases in between. Germline lookup yields CDR1 MDHEN and CDR2 SYDVKM. The CDR3 protein is CASSLGGATNEKLFF. As DNA, the CDR3 is TGTGCCAGCAGTTTGGGAGGCGCAACTAATGAAAAACTGTTTTTT.

The chain uses TRBV19 and TRBJ1-2; no clear D. Germline CDR1 is LNHDA and CDR2 is SQIVND (reference sequence). The CDR3 extends over 14 amino acids. The V end lost 3 bases, the J end lost 4 bases, and 12 bases lay between the germline ends. The CDR3 nucleotides read TGTGCCAGTAGTATGGGTCAGGCCCTCTATGGCTACACCTTC. It specifies CASSMGQALYGYTF.

The gene calls are TRBV6-6 and TRBJ2-3; 7 bases align to TRBD1. The CDR3 has 15 amino acids. Germline V lookup: CDR1 MNHNY, CDR2 SVGAGI (reference sequence). V was pared by 6 bases and J by 3 bases, with 9 bases of the junction left unmatched. The CDR3 spells CASRNRGYDTDTQYF. The DNA of the CDR3 is TGTGCCAGCAGGAACAGGGGTTATGATACAGATACGCAGTATTTT.

With regard to this clone: The same CDR3 arises from other DNA sequences in this sample as well. The chain has TRBV27 and TRBJ1-5; 9 bases agree with TRBD1. The V segment lost 4 bases and the J segment 7 bases; nucleotides outside the gene matches: 2. The germline gives CDR1 MNHEY, CDR2 SMNVEV (reference sequence). The CDR3 sequence is 13 residues long. DNA for the CDR3: TGTGCCAGCAGTTCGGACAGGGGCCAGCCCCAGCATTTT. This codes for CASSSDRGQPQHF.

The rearrangement links TRBV11-3 to TRBJ2-1; no clear D gene. The germline CDR1 and CDR2 sequences are SGHNT and YENEEA. The CDR3 is made up of 15 amino acids. The V and J ends lost 4 bases and 3 bases respectively, with 13 bases between them. The CDR3 region is CASSSRSLDYNEQFF. CDR3 bases: TGTGCCAGCAGCTCCCGGAGCTTGGACTACAATGAGCAGTTCTTC.

The chain joins TRBV7-2 to TRBJ2-3; D is undetermined. Germline CDR1 reads SGHTA; CDR2 reads FQGNSA. CDR3 length: 16 amino acids. Trimming cost V 5 bases and J 2 bases, with 17 bases left between them. CDR3 coding DNA: TGTGCCAGCAGCCAGAAAGGAGTAATAGTCACAGATACGCAGTATTTT. Protein product: CASSQKGVIVTDTQYF.

This sequence joins TRBV18 and TRBJ2-5; the match to TRBD2 covers 8 bases. V lost 0 bases, J lost 5 bases, and 8 bases stayed unmatched. Germline-derived CDR1 and CDR2 are KGHSH and LQKENI. The CDR3 runs to 16 residues. CDR3 nucleotides: TGTGCCAGCTCACCACCAGGCGGGGGGCCCAAGGAGACCCAGTACTTC. As protein: CASSPPGGGPKETQYF.

V is TRBV3-1 (or the pseudogene TRBV3-2) and J is TRBJ2-1; D unclear. The V and J ends lost 4 bases and 6 bases respectively, with 10 bases between them. The length of the CDR3 is 13 residues. Germline V gene lookup returns CDR1 LGHDT and CDR2 YNNKEL (reference sequence). The CDR3 region has the DNA TGTGCCAGCAGCCTACGAGGTATCAATGAGCAGTTCTTC. Its protein is CASSLRGINEQFF.

V is TRBV5-5 and J is TRBJ1-1, with D perhaps matching TRBD1 (5 bases). Trimming removed 7 bases from V and 4 bases from J, with 11 bases in between. Germline V CDR1 and CDR2: SGHKS, YYEKEE (reference sequence). The CDR3 sequence is 12 residues long. CDR3: CASGPQGTEAFF. In DNA form, the CDR3 reads TGTGCCAGCGGACCCCAGGGCACTGAAGCTTTCTTT.

This chain connects TRBV6-5 to TRBJ1-5; TRBD1 aligns across 7 bases. The trim removed 5 bases at V and 8 bases at J, leaving 12 bases unmatched. Per the germline V gene, CDR1 is MNHEY and CDR2 is SVGAGI. This CDR3 contains 15 residues. The CDR3, as DNA: TGTGCCAGCAGTACCCGGGACAGCCCCTCGGAGCCCCAGCATTTT. It translates to CASSTRDSPSEPQHF.

With regard to this clone: The sample carries other DNA sequences with the same CDR3. CDR3 sequence (DNA): TGTGCCAGCAGCTCGACCGGGACAGGTTATGGCTACACCTTC. This gives the protein CASSSTGTGYGYTF. The chain links TRBV7-2 to TRBJ1-2; 8 bases are a match to TRBD1. From germline, CDR1 is SGHTA and CDR2 FQGNSA. The CDR3 extends over 14 amino acids. After removal of 4 bases from V and 5 bases from J, the junction contained 6 bases not matched to a gene.

V gene TRBV7-8 combines with J gene TRBJ2-5; the match to TRBD1 covers 7 bases. This CDR3 contains 16 residues. V trimming: 4 bases; J trimming: 0 bases; junction bases outside the gene matches: 8. Looked up from germline, CDR1 is SGHVS and CDR2 is FQNEAQ. The CDR3 DNA sequence: TGTGCCAGCAGCTCTCAACAGGGGAATTACCAAGAGACCCAGTACTTC. Translated, it gives CASSSQQGNYQETQYF. Full variable domain (missing parts from reference TRBV7-8 and TRBJ2-5): GAGVSQSPRYKVAKRGQDVALRCDPISGHVSLFWYQQALGQGPEFLTYFQNEAQLDKSGLPSDRFFAERPEGSVSTLKIQRTQQEDSAVYLCASSSQQGNYQETQYFGPGTRLLVL.